A selection of T cell receptor beta chains follows, all from one sample in a study of cytomegalovirus exposure and HLA in healthy donors. The method was immunoSEQ multiplex PCR; TCRdb's version includes in-frame clones alone and lacks a portion of them. The data hold about 280,000 clones, with around 87% observed a single time. The material sequenced was PBMCs. Receptor source: a woman between 18 and 29 years old in good health and CMV-seronegative. Each CDR3 is given with its conserved first and last residue. Each record gives: V gene, D gene, J gene, clone size, CDR3 DNA, CDR3 protein. A D gene is named only where the DNA matches it firmly. A clone size is listed for some rows: how often the clone was seen (once, few, many), or a class if it is expanded.

>TRBV19|.|TRBJ1-2|few
TGTGCCAGTAGCCGAAGGGGCAAGGGCTACACCTTC
CASSRRGKGYTF
>TRBV7-9|TRBD1|TRBJ2-7|.
TGTGCCAGCAGACCGACAGGGAGTGCCTACGAGCAGTACTTC
CASRPTGSAYEQYF
>TRBV9|TRBD2|TRBJ2-1|.
TGTGCCAGCAGCGTAGATTGGGCGGCCACTAGCGGGGGGACTCTCTTC
CASSVDWAATSGGTLF
>TRBV6-6|.|TRBJ1-2|.
TGTGCCAGCTGTGGACAGCTAGGGAACGGCTACACCTTC
CASCGQLGNGYTF
>TRBV4-1|.|TRBJ1-4|.
TGCGCCAGCAGCCAAGATTTTTTAGGAGGGGAGAATTACGAAAAACTGTTTTTT
CASSQDFLGGENYEKLFF
>TRBV18|TRBD1|TRBJ1-2|.
TGTGCCAGCTCACCGGGACAGGAACCCTATGGCTACACCTTC
CASSPGQEPYGYTF
>TRBV2|.|TRBJ1-3|.
TGTGCCAGCAGTCCCACGGGCTCTGGAAACACCATATATTTT
CASSPTGSGNTIYF
>TRBV19|.|TRBJ2-7|.
TGTGCCAGTAGTCCGGATTGGAGCGAGCAGTACTTC
CASSPDWSEQYF
>TRBV28|.|TRBJ2-1|.
TGTGCCAGCAGTCCATCAGGGTATTCTGGGCAGTTCTTC
CASSPSGYSGQFF
>TRBV27|TRBD1|TRBJ2-1|.
TGTGCCAGCAGTTGGGAGCGGGACAGGGGAACTAAAACGCTCAGAAACAATGAGCAGTTCTTC
CASSWERDRGTKTLRNNEQFF
>TRBV15|.|TRBJ2-7|.
TGTGCCACCAGCTTCGGGGGTCCGGGCGACGAGCAGTACTTC
CATSFGGPGDEQYF
>TRBV4-2|TRBD2|TRBJ2-7|few
TGTGCCAGCAGCCAAGAGCTAGCGGGACCCTACGAGCAGTACTTC
CASSQELAGPYEQYF
>TRBV4-1|TRBD1|TRBJ2-5|.
TGCGCCAGCAGCCCCGGACAGGGTGAGGAGACCCAGTACTTC
CASSPGQGEETQYF
>TRBV5-1|.|TRBJ2-3|.
TGCGCCTCCCATAAAGCTCAAGGGAGAGGGGATACGCAGTATTTT
CASHKAQGRGDTQYF
>TRBV27|TRBD2|TRBJ2-7|once
TGTGCCAGCAGTTCGACTAGCGGGAGACTCCATGAGCAGTACTTC
CASSSTSGRLHEQYF
>TRBV5-6|.|TRBJ1-6|.
TGTGCCAGCAGCTTAAGCCCGGGCCTGATTGTCGGGACCCTCCACTTT
CASSLSPGLIVGTLHF
>TRBV5-1|.|TRBJ2-7|once
TGCGCCAGCAGCTTGGCCGGGGGGCGAGGTTACGAGCAGTACTTC
CASSLAGGRGYEQYF
>TRBV11-1|.|TRBJ1-1|.
TGTGCCAGCAGCCCCTTGAGGGCTTTGAACACTGAAGCTTTCTTT
CASSPLRALNTEAFF
>TRBV10-1|.|TRBJ2-3|.
TGCGCCAGCAGTGAGAACGCGCGGAGAGTGGTCCGCACAGATACGCAGTATTTT
CASSENARRVVRTDTQYF
>TRBV5-6|TRBD2|TRBJ2-7|.
TGTGCCAGCAGCTATGGACTAGCGGGAGGCTACGAGCAGTACTTC
CASSYGLAGGYEQYF
>TRBV28|TRBD1|TRBJ1-6|.
TGTGCCAGCAGTTTATCCGGGACAGGGGCCCCCCTCCACTTT
CASSLSGTGAPLHF
>TRBV6-6|TRBD1|TRBJ1-2|.
TGTGCCAGCAGTCCACGACAGGGTGGGAGCTATGGCTACACCTTC
CASSPRQGGSYGYTF
>TRBV5-1|TRBD1|TRBJ2-7|.
TGCGCCAGCAGCCCAACGGACAGGGGAGCGGGGTCCTACGAGCAGTACTTC
CASSPTDRGAGSYEQYF
>TRBV19|.|TRBJ1-1|.
TGTGCCAGTAGTGACGGCAGGGCCACTGAAGCTTTCTTT
CASSDGRATEAFF
>TRBV7-9|TRBD2|TRBJ2-1|.
TGTGCCAGCAGCTTACCTAGCGGGAGAAATGAGCAGTTCTTC
CASSLPSGRNEQFF